This entry lists 19 T cell receptor beta chains sequenced from one sample in a study of neurological immune-mediated disorders. TCRdb recomputed calls from the 5' RACE reads with MiXCR, one row per CDR3 protein. Here the sample spans roughly 31,000 distinct CDR3 sequences, 20% to 25% being singletons. Sequencing was carried out using CD4+ T cells from blood. The receptors here all came from a man aged 50 or older with HTLV-1-associated myelopathy (HAM/TSP).

By share, this clonotype counts as medium-sized (0.01 to 0.1%). The chain carries TRBV5-5 and TRBJ2-3; D is unresolved. Germline V gene lookup returns CDR1 SGHKS and CDR2 YYEKEE (reference sequence). Trimming took off 0 bases at V and 2 bases at J, with 10 bases between the two ends. The CDR3 spans 15 residues. Written as DNA, the CDR3 is TGTGCCAGCAGCTTGGCGTCAGGATACACAGATACGCAGTATTTT. This translates into CASSLASGYTDTQYF.

In its sample, this clonotype was seen many times. This sequence joins TRBV6-1 and TRBJ2-3; 8 nucleotides line up with TRBD1. Germline V gene data show CDR1 as MNHNS and CDR2 as SASEGT. This CDR3 contains 15 residues. J was trimmed by 3 bases and V by 4 bases; bases with no gene match: 6. The CDR3 DNA reads TGTGCCAGCAGTGGCGACAGGGGTTGGACAGATACGCAGTATTTT. Protein product: CASSGDRGWTDTQYF.

This clonotype was detected many times. In DNA, the CDR3 is TGCGCCAGCAGCGGCGGGACAGGGGAAGCCGGGGAGCTGTTTTTT. Protein: CASSGGTGEAGELFF. The gene calls are TRBV5-1 and TRBJ2-2, with 10 bases that match TRBD1. Unmatched junction bases numbered 6, after V lost 4 bases and J lost 6 bases. The length of the CDR3 is 15 residues. Germline assignment: CDR1 SGHRS and CDR2 YFSETQ. The complete variable domain, with remaining parts taken from reference TRBV5-1 and TRBJ2-2, reads KAGVTQTPRYLIKTRGQQVTLSCSPISGHRSVSWYQQTPGQGLQFLFEYFSETQRNKGNFPGRFSGRQFSNSRSEMNVSTLELGDSALYLCASSGGTGEAGELFFGEGSRLTVL.

This clonotype was seen at least ten times. The gene calls are TRBV20-1 and TRBJ2-1; TRBD2 is a possible D gene (5 bases). There are 17 residues in the CDR3. Germline V gene data show CDR1 as DFQATT and CDR2 as SNEGSKA (reference sequence). The V and J ends lost 0 bases and 0 bases respectively, with 15 bases between them. CDR3 in DNA: TGCAGTGCTAGAGATACACTAGGCAGGAGCTCCTACAATGAGCAGTTCTTC. Amino acids: CSARDTLGRSSYNEQFF.

In its sample, this clonotype was seen many times. The chain combines TRBV7-9 with TRBJ2-6; D might be TRBD1 (6 bases). Between the trimmed V and J ends, which lost 5 bases and 0 bases, there was a span of 11 bases. Germline values: CDR1 SEHNR, CDR2 FQNEAQ (reference sequence). The CDR3 contains 16 residues. The CDR3 DNA reads as TGTGCCAGCAGCCGTCAGGGACACTCTGGGGCCAACGTCCTGACTTTC. This gives the protein CASSRQGHSGANVLTF.

This clonotype has ten or more counts. This chain links TRBV6-5 with TRBJ1-3; D gene ambiguous. The V end was cut by 0 bases, the J end by 0 bases, with 12 bases between. The CDR3 spans 17 residues. Per the germline V gene, CDR1 is MNHEY and CDR2 is SVGAGI. CDR3 sequence (DNA): TGTGCCAGCAGTTACTCGAGTAATGACCTCTCTGGAAACACCATATATTTT. Residues: CASSYSSNDLSGNTIYF.

This rearrangement joins TRBV4-2 to TRBJ2-7; tentative D call: TRBD2 (5 bases). Germline lookup yields CDR1 LGHNA and CDR2 YNFKEQ. The CDR3 consists of 14 residues. V was cut by 4 bases and J by 0 bases, with 10 bases left in between. CDR3 in DNA: TGTGCCAGCAGCCCCCCTAGCAGCTCCTACGAGCAGTACTTC. Its translation: CASSPPSSSYEQYF.

This clonotype was observed a handful of times. This chain uses TRBV11-2 with TRBJ1-4, with D hard to call. Germline V gives CDR1 SGHAT, CDR2 FQNNGV. CDR3 length: 15 residues. V gave up 5 bases and J gave up 7 bases, with 17 bases separating them. CDR3 loop: CASSPYKAMREKLFF. CDR3 in DNA: TGTGCCAGCAGCCCTTACAAGGCAATGCGTGAAAAACTGTTTTTT. The full variable domain, rest sourced from reference TRBV11-2 and TRBJ1-4, is EAGVAQSPRYKIIEKRQSVAFWCNPISGHATLYWYQQILGQGPKLLIQFQNNGVVDDSQLPKDRFSAERLKGVDSTLKIQPAKLEDSAVYLCASSPYKAMREKLFFGSGTQLSVL.

This clonotype is medium-sized in the sample. The V gene is TRBV27, the J gene TRBJ1-1; the match to TRBD1 covers 10 bases. The CDR3 runs 14 residues. The junction had 8 bases not matched to a gene; V was cut back by 6 bases and J by 7 bases. Germline V gene data show CDR1 as MNHEY and CDR2 as SMNVEV (reference sequence). The CDR3 bases are TGTGCCAGCAGCAAGACAGGGGGCGTGGGTGAAGCTTTCTTT. It codes for CASSKTGGVGEAFF.

Many counts were recorded for this clonotype. This chain links TRBV20-1 with TRBJ2-2; maybe TRBD1 (5 bases). The CDR3 is 14 residues long. Germline V gene data show CDR1 as DFQATT and CDR2 as SNEGSKA (reference sequence). Trimming removed 5 bases at V and 1 base at J, with 11 bases between. The CDR3 sequence is CSASDRVNTGELFF. Here the CDR3 DNA reads TGCAGTGCTTCCGACAGAGTGAACACCGGGGAGCTGTTTTTT.

Many counts were recorded for this clonotype. The chain combines TRBV6-5 with TRBJ1-2; D perhaps matches TRBD1 (5 bases). This CDR3 comprises 12 residues. Germline CDR1 MNHEY, CDR2 SVGAGI. With 7 bases removed from V and 4 bases from J, the gap between germline ends came to 10 bases. The CDR3 reads CASTAGTYGYTF. The DNA of the CDR3 is TGTGCCAGCACGGCAGGGACCTATGGCTACACCTTC.

This clonotype was seen at least ten times. This rearrangement joins TRBV19 to TRBJ1-2; the D is unclear. Germline CDR1 LNHDA, CDR2 SQIVND (reference sequence). The CDR3 sequence is 14 residues long. The V gene lost 7 bases and the J gene lost 4 bases, with 16 bases spanning the gap. The CDR3 DNA reads TGTGCCAGTATGCGGTGGAAAGATTTCTATGGCTACACCTTC. Protein: CASMRWKDFYGYTF.

This clonotype was seen at least ten times. The rearrangement uses TRBV7-9 and TRBJ2-1; tentative D call: TRBD1 (6 bases). This CDR3 contains 15 residues. Trimming left V 5 bases short and J 2 bases short, with 13 bases between. CDR1 and CDR2 from the germline V gene are SEHNR and FQNEAQ (reference sequence). CDR3 nucleotides: TGTGCCAGCAGCCCGGGACACACTACCTACAATGAGCAGTTCTTC. Its translation: CASSPGHTTYNEQFF.

This clonotype is large by share. The V call is TRBV5-1, the J call TRBJ2-7; D is unclear. With 3 bases removed from V and 5 bases from J, the gap between germline ends came to 15 bases. This CDR3 is 14 amino acids long. Per the germline V gene, CDR1 is SGHRS and CDR2 is YFSETQ. Here the CDR3 reads CASSSANIVDEQYF. As DNA, the CDR3 is TGCGCCAGCAGCTCGGCGAACATAGTTGACGAGCAGTACTTC.

This clonotype was counted at least ten times. The V and J genes are TRBV15 and TRBJ1-1; D is unresolved. V lost 4 bases and J lost 4, with 10 bases in between. The CDR3 spans 13 residues. The V gene's germline CDR1 is LNHNV and CDR2 YYDKDF (reference sequence). The CDR3 spells CATSTRTGTEAFF. CDR3 nucleotide sequence: TGTGCCACCAGCACTCGGACCGGCACTGAAGCTTTCTTT. Full variable domain (remainder filled in from reference TRBV15 and TRBJ1-1): DAMVIQNPRYQVTQFGKPVTLSCSQTLNHNVMYWYQQKSSQAPKLLFHYYDKDFNNEADTPDNFQSRRPNTSFCFLDIRSPGLGDTAMYLCATSTRTGTEAFFGQGTRLTVV.

This clonotype was seen at least ten times. The chain combines TRBV20-1 with TRBJ2-3; maybe TRBD2 (7 bases). The V gene's germline CDR1 is DFQATT and CDR2 SNEGSKA (reference sequence). Trimming left V 3 bases short and J 2 bases short, with 12 bases between. The length of the CDR3 is 14 residues. The CDR3 DNA reads as TGCAGTGCTAGGTGGGGGGGCTTCACAGATACGCAGTATTTT. The encoded protein is CSARWGGFTDTQYF.

In its sample, this clonotype was seen many times. V is TRBV20-1 and J is TRBJ1-5; 7 bases are shared with TRBD1. The CDR3 runs to 14 residues. CDR1 and CDR2 (germline): DFQATT, SNEGSKA (reference sequence). J was trimmed by 2 bases and V by 3 bases; bases with no gene match: 4. CDR3 coding DNA: TGCAGTGCTAGCACAGGGGCAGGCAATCAGCCCCAGCATTTT. Encoded protein: CSASTGAGNQPQHF.

The chain links TRBV10-3 to TRBJ2-1, with TRBD1 matching 10 bases. The J segment lost 7 bases and the V segment lost 2 bases, leaving 5 bases of the junction unmatched. The CDR3 consists of 15 residues. From germline, CDR1 is ENHRY and CDR2 SYGVKD. CDR3 in DNA: TGTGCCATCAGTGAGGGGACAGGGGTGGGTAATGAGCAGTTCTTC. Protein product: CAISEGTGVGNEQFF.

In its sample, this clonotype was seen many times. The rearrangement uses TRBV12-3 or TRBV12-4 and TRBJ1-5; 8 nucleotides agree with TRBD1. The CDR3 is 15 residues long. After removal of 2 bases from V and 6 bases from J, the junction contained 6 bases not matched to a gene. The CDR3, as DNA: TGTGCCAGCAGTTTACTGGACAGGGTGGGTCAGCCCCAGCATTTT. Translating it yields CASSLLDRVGQPQHF.